Below, one TCR beta chain is given with its context. These data originate in a study of T cell changes during pregnancy in multiple sclerosis. Germline-derived CDR1 and CDR2 are MNHEY and SVGAGI. The CDR3 extends over 15 amino acids. V lost 8 bases and J lost 6, with 19 bases in between. The protocol was immunoSEQ multiplex PCR, while the TCRdb copy is restricted to in-frame clones and leaves out a portion. The sample lists 55,000 or so clones, 92% occurring once. This specimen consisted of CD4+ T cells from peripheral blood mononuclear cells, obtained after pregnancy. The rearrangement joins TRBV6-5 to TRBJ2-2; a possible D gene is TRBD1 (6 bases). The receptor was derived from a female donor with multiple sclerosis, enrolled in a pregnancy study. CDR3 nucleotides: TGTGCCAGCGGCTTGGACAGACGTCCCCCCGGGGAGCTGTTTTTT. This encodes CASGLDRRPPGELFF.